The 25 T cell receptor beta chains below all came from one sample that was sequenced in a study of monozygotic twins with cystic fibrosis. Sequencing was performed with immunoSEQ multiplex PCR; in TCRdb, only in-frame clones are kept and a portion is missing. The sample includes approximately 14,000 clones, more than 75% of them seen just once. The sequenced sample consisted of blood. These receptors were taken from a boy under 18 with cystic fibrosis.

V is TRBV5-8 and J is TRBJ2-3, with 10 positions matching TRBD2. The CDR3 runs 13 residues. CDR1 and CDR2 from the germline V gene are SGHTS and YDEGEE. The trim removed 8 bases at V and 1 base at J, leaving 1 base unmatched. The CDR3 DNA reads TGTGCCAGTCTAGCGGGGGGCACAGATACGCAGTATTTT. Protein: CASLAGGTDTQYF.

This clone has only one observation. For the CDR3, the DNA is TGCGCCAGCAGCCAAGAGGGTTACCCCTATGGCTACACCTTC. Its translation is CASSQEGYPYGYTF. The chain has TRBV4-1 and TRBJ1-2, with D uncertain. The CDR3 runs 14 residues. The germline V gene encodes CDR1 MGHRA and CDR2 YSYEKL. V was cut by 0 bases and J by 4 bases, with 9 bases left in between.

This chain joins TRBV5-1 and TRBJ2-5; TRBD2 aligns across 10 bases. Unmatched junction bases numbered 11, after V lost 5 bases and J lost 4 bases. Germline loops: CDR1 SGHRS, CDR2 YFSETQ. The CDR3 length is 16 residues. CDR3 amino acids: CASREMGLALGETQYF. The CDR3 region has the DNA TGCGCCAGCAGGGAGATGGGACTAGCGTTAGGAGAGACCCAGTACTTC.

The CDR3 bases are TGTGCCAGCAGTTGGGGGGCTAGGGGTGAGACCCAGTACTTC. It specifies CASSWGARGETQYF. The chain combines TRBV28 with TRBJ2-5; D tentatively reads TRBD1 or TRBD2 (6 bases each). The germline CDR1 and CDR2 sequences are MDHEN and SYDVKM. Trimming cost V 4 bases and J 5 bases, with 14 bases left between them. The CDR3 consists of 14 residues.

The V gene is TRBV11-3, the J gene TRBJ2-3, with D unresolved. The ends were cut back, 1 base at V and 2 bases at J, with 10 bases in the middle. The germline V gene encodes CDR1 SGHNT and CDR2 YENEEA. The CDR3 covers 15 residues. The CDR3 reads CASSLGGYSTDTQYF. The CDR3 DNA reads as TGTGCCAGCAGCTTAGGGGGATACTCCACAGATACGCAGTATTTT.

J is TRBJ2-1 and V is TRBV5-1; D perhaps matches TRBD2 (5 bases). Germline lookup yields CDR1 SGHRS and CDR2 YFSETQ. The CDR3 extends over 14 amino acids. Trimming took 4 bases from V and 5 from J, leaving 13 bases between them. The CDR3: CASSISRADNEQFF. The CDR3 bases are TGCGCCAGCAGCATTTCTAGAGCGGACAATGAGCAGTTCTTC. Filled out from reference TRBV5-1 and TRBJ2-1, the complete variable domain reads KAGVTQTPRYLIKTRGQQVTLSCSPISGHRSVSWYQQTPGQGLQFLFEYFSETQRNKGNFPGRFSGRQFSNSRSEMNVSTLELGDSALYLCASSISRADNEQFFGPGTRLTVL.

This clone was seen a few times. The chain joins TRBV2 to TRBJ2-1; TRBD1 agrees at 10 bases. With V trimmed by 4 bases and J by 6 bases, 9 bases remained unmatched. Germline-derived CDR1 and CDR2 are SNHLY and FYNNEI. The CDR3 consists of 16 residues. The CDR3 region is CASSGATGGTGNEQFF. In DNA form, the CDR3 reads TGTGCCAGCAGTGGGGCGACAGGGGGCACCGGCAATGAGCAGTTCTTC. Drawing the rest from reference TRBV2 and TRBJ2-1, the complete variable domain is EPEVTQTPSHQVTQMGQEVILRCVPISNHLYFYWYRQILGQKVEFLVSFYNNEISEKSEIFDDQFSVERPDGSNFTLKIRSTKLEDSAMYFCASSGATGGTGNEQFFGPGTRLTVL.

This clone has more than one count but fewer than ten. V and J are TRBV6-1 and TRBJ2-2; tentative D call: TRBD2 (5 bases). Looked up from germline, CDR1 is MNHNS and CDR2 is SASEGT. This CDR3 has 17 residues. V was clipped by 0 bases and J by 7 bases, with 18 bases between them. CDR3 residues: CASSEATGLVGLGELFF. CDR3 DNA: TGTGCCAGCAGTGAAGCGACGGGGTTAGTTGGTCTCGGGGAGCTGTTTTTT.

The chain links TRBV15 to TRBJ2-7; tentatively, D is TRBD2 (6 bases). CDR1 is LNHNV and CDR2 is YYDKDF in the germline V gene (reference sequence). V was cut by 4 bases and J by 1 base, with 20 bases left in between. The CDR3 sequence is 17 residues long. CDR3 coding DNA: TGTGCCACCAGCAACCCTGAGGGGCGCGGGAAGTCCTACGAGCAGTACTTC. Encoded protein: CATSNPEGRGKSYEQYF.

This chain connects TRBV7-9 to TRBJ2-1; 7 bases match TRBD1. After removal of 4 bases from V and 2 bases from J, the junction contained 5 bases not matched to a gene. This CDR3 spans 15 amino acids. Germline V CDR1 and CDR2: SEHNR, FQNEAQ (reference sequence). Here the CDR3 DNA reads TGTGCCAGCAGCTCAGGGGGTTTGCCCTACAATGAGCAGTTCTTC. This encodes CASSSGGLPYNEQFF.

V is TRBV28 and J is TRBJ2-1; 12 bases agree with TRBD1. Germline values: CDR1 MDHEN, CDR2 SYDVKM. The CDR3 length is 16 residues. The ends lost 6 bases at V and 8 bases at J; junction bases unmatched: 11. The DNA for the CDR3 is TGTGCCAGCAGCCTGCTTGGGACAGGGGGCCTGGATGAGCAGTTCTTC. It yields the protein CASSLLGTGGLDEQFF. The full variable domain, completed using reference TRBV28 and TRBJ2-1, is DVKVTQSSRYLVKRTGEKVFLECVQDMDHENMFWYRQDPGLGLRLIYFSYDVKMKEKGDIPEGYSVSREKKERFSLILESASTNQTSMYLCASSLLGTGGLDEQFFGPGTRLTVL.

The chain recombines TRBV4-1 with TRBJ1-3; TRBD1 matches at 7 bases. The V segment lost 3 bases and the J segment 1 base; nucleotides outside the gene matches: 6. The V gene's germline CDR1 is MGHRA and CDR2 YSYEKL. The length of the CDR3 is 16 residues. The CDR3 nucleotides are TGCGCCAGCAGCCATCGACAGGGTAGGTCTGGAAACACCATATATTTT. Its protein is CASSHRQGRSGNTIYF.

The chain uses TRBV5-5 and TRBJ2-7, with D tentatively TRBD1 (5 bases). Trimming removed 4 bases at V and 5 bases at J, with 19 bases between. The CDR3 runs 15 residues. Germline V gives CDR1 SGHKS, CDR2 YYEKEE (reference sequence). CDR3 sequence reads: CASSPLGRVINEQYF. DNA for the CDR3: TGTGCCAGCAGCCCCCTTGGCAGGGTAATCAACGAGCAGTACTTC.

The chain uses TRBV18 and TRBJ2-7; D tentatively reads TRBD1 or TRBD2 (5 bases each). Germline-derived CDR1 and CDR2 are KGHSH and LQKENI. Trimming took off 3 bases at V and 1 base at J, with 10 bases between the two ends. The CDR3 has 14 residues. The CDR3 bases are TGTGCCAGCTCACCCGGGACGGATTCCTACGAGCAGTACTTC. It codes for CASSPGTDSYEQYF.

This clone appeared once. This chain's CDR3 is CASRRTRTTREQYF. In nucleotides, the CDR3 is TGTGCCAGCAGAAGAACTAGGACAACGCGCGAGCAGTACTTC. This rearrangement joins TRBV27 to TRBJ2-7; the D call may be TRBD1 or TRBD2 (5 bases each). Germline V gene data show CDR1 as MNHEY and CDR2 as SMNVEV (reference sequence). The V end was cut by 6 bases, the J end by 6 bases, with 18 bases between. This CDR3 is built from 14 residues.

The V gene is TRBV7-8, the J gene TRBJ1-3, with D possibly being TRBD1 (5 bases). The germline CDR1 and CDR2 sequences are SGHVS and FQNEAQ. The CDR3 spans 15 residues. Between the trimmed V and J ends, which lost 5 bases and 2 bases, there was a span of 13 bases. The CDR3 DNA is TGTGCCAGCAGCATCGACGGGGGGGCTGGAAACACCATATATTTT. Encoded protein: CASSIDGGAGNTIYF.

The chain uses TRBV9 and TRBJ2-7; 8 bases line up with TRBD2. With V trimmed by 4 bases and J by 3 bases, 9 bases remained unmatched. The CDR3 has 15 residues. The germline gives CDR1 SGDLS, CDR2 YYNGEE. CDR3 in DNA: TGTGCCAGCAGCCCCCTCGGGGGGGGAAGCTACGAGCAGTACTTC. Translated, it gives CASSPLGGGSYEQYF.

This clone was seen more than once but under ten times. The CDR3 region is CASSAAGREPQHF. The CDR3 nucleotides read TGTGCCAGCAGCGCGGCAGGGCGGGAGCCCCAGCATTTT. The genes are TRBV7-9 and TRBJ1-5; possible D gene TRBD1, 5 bases. This CDR3 contains 13 residues. Per germline, CDR1 SEHNR and CDR2 FQNEAQ (reference sequence). V lost 5 bases, J lost 8 bases, and 13 bases lay in between.

This chain connects TRBV28 to TRBJ2-7; D remains ambiguous. The length of the CDR3 is 15 residues. The V gene's germline CDR1 is MDHEN and CDR2 SYDVKM. V lost 5 bases to trimming and J lost 1 base, with 15 bases between them. The CDR3 bases are TGTGCCAGCAGTCAAGCCGGTGAATCGTCCTACGAGCAGTACTTC. Translating it yields CASSQAGESSYEQYF.

Written as DNA, the CDR3 is TGTGCCAGCAGTGAATCTTCTAGCGGGAGGGGGAATGAGCAGTTCTTC. As protein: CASSESSSGRGNEQFF. The gene calls are TRBV6-1 and TRBJ2-1; the match to TRBD2 covers 12 bases. CDR3 length: 16 amino acids. The germline V gene has CDR1 MNHNS and CDR2 SASEGT. Germline trimming cut 2 bases from V and 7 bases from J; bases unmatched to any gene: 6.

The rearrangement joins TRBV5-1 to TRBJ2-1, with D possibly being TRBD2 (5 bases). CDR3 length: 16 amino acids. The germline CDR1 and CDR2 sequences are SGHRS and YFSETQ. The V end was cut by 2 bases, the J end by 9 bases, with 21 bases between. The CDR3 nucleotides read TGCGCCAGCAGCTTTAGCGCGGGCACCGTGATAGGTGAGCAGTTCTTC. Protein: CASSFSAGTVIGEQFF.

The CDR3, as DNA: TGTGCCAGCAGCCTAGGGAATTCGGGACTCTCCCAAGAGACCCAGTACTTC. It codes for CASSLGNSGLSQETQYF. This chain connects TRBV4-2 to TRBJ2-5, with D maybe TRBD2 (6 bases). This CDR3 is 17 amino acids long. Germline CDR1 and CDR2: LGHNA and YNFKEQ. V was cut by 4 bases and J by 1 base, with 19 bases left in between.

V is TRBV21-1 and J is TRBJ1-6. TRBV21-1 is tagged as a pseudogene. CDR3 size: 19 residues. The CDR3 DNA reads TGTGCCAGCAGCAAGGCAGAGGGTGGGCAGGGCAGGAGGGATTCACCCCTCCACTTT. Residues: CASSKAEGGQGRRDSPLHF.

The chain recombines TRBV7-9 with TRBJ2-5; 14 bases fit TRBD2. CDR3 length: 16 residues. V lost 5 bases to trimming and J lost 1 base; unmatched junction nucleotides: 3. The germline CDR1 and CDR2 sequences are SEHNR and FQNEAQ (reference sequence). This CDR3 is CASSPTSGRAQETQYF. DNA of the CDR3: TGTGCCAGCAGCCCGACTAGCGGGAGGGCCCAAGAGACCCAGTACTTC.

The V call is TRBV6-1, the J call TRBJ1-5, with D unclear. The V gene lost 10 bases and the J gene lost 4 bases, with 11 bases spanning the gap. Germline CDR1 MNHNS, CDR2 SASEGT. The CDR3 totals 12 residues. The CDR3 loop is CATNNGNQPQHF. In nucleotides, the CDR3 is TGTGCCACCAACAATGGGAATCAGCCCCAGCATTTT.